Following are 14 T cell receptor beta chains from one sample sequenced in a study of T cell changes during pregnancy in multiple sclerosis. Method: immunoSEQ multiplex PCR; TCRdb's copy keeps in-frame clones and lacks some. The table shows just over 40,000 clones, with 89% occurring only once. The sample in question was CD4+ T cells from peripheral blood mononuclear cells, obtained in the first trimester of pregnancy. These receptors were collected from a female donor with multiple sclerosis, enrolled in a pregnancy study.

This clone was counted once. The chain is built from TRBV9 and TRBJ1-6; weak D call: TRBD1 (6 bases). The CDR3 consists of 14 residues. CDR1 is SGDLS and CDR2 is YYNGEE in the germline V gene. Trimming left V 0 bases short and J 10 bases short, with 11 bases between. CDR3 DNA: TGTGCCAGCAGCGTAGGACAGGTCGGCTCACCCCTCCACTTT. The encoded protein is CASSVGQVGSPLHF.

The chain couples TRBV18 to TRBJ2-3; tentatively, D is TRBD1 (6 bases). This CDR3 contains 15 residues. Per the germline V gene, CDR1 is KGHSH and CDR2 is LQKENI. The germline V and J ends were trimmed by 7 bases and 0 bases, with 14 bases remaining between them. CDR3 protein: CASCLQGGSTDTQYF. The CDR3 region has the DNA TGTGCCAGCTGTCTACAGGGCGGGAGCACAGATACGCAGTATTTT.

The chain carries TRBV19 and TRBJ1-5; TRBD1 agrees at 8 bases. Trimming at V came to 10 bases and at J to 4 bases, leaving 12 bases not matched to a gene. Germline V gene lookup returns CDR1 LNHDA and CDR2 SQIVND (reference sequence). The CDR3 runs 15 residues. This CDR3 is CATRKNDRGNQPQHF. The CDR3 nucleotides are TGTGCCACCCGGAAGAATGACAGGGGAAATCAGCCCCAGCATTTT.

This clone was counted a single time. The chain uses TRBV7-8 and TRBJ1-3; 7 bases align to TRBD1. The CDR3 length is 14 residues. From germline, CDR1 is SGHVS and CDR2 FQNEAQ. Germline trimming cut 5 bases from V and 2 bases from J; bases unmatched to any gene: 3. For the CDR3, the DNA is TGTGCCAGCAGCCCCCAGGGGGCTGGAAACACCATATATTTT. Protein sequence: CASSPQGAGNTIYF.

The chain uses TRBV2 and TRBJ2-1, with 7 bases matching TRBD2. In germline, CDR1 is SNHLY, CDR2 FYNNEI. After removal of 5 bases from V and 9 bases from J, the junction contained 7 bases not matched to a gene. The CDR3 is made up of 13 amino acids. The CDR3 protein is CASSFGLESEQFF. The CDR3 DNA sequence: TGTGCCAGCAGTTTTGGACTAGAAAGTGAGCAGTTCTTC. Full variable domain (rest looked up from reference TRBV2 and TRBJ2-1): EPEVTQTPSHQVTQMGQEVILRCVPISNHLYFYWYRQILGQKVEFLVSFYNNEISEKSEIFDDQFSVERPDGSNFTLKIRSTKLEDSAMYFCASSFGLESEQFFGPGTRLTVL.

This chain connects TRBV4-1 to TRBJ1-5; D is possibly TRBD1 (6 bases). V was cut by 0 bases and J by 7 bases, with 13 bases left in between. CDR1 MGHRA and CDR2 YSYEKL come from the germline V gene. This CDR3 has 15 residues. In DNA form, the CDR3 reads TGCGCCAGCAGCCAAGATTCGGTCAGGGGACAGCCCCAGCATTTT. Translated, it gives CASSQDSVRGQPQHF.

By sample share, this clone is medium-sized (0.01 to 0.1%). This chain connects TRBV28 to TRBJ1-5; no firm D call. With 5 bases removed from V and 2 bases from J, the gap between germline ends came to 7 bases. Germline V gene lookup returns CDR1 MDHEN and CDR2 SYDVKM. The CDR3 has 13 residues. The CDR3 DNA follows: TGTGCCAGCAGTCCACCGGGCAATCAGCCCCAGCATTTT. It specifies CASSPPGNQPQHF.

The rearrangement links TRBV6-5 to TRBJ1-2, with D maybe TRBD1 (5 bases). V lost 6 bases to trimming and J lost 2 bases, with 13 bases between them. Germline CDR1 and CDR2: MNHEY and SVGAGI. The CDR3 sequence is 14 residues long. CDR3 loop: CASSKSGGNYGYTF. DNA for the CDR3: TGTGCCAGCAGCAAATCGGGGGGAAACTATGGCTACACCTTC.

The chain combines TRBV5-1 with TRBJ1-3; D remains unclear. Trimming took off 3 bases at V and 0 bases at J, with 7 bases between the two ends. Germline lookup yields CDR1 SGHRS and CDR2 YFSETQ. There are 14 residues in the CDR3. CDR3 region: CASSSGISGNTIYF. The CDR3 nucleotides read TGCGCCAGCAGCTCCGGGATCTCTGGAAACACCATATATTTT.

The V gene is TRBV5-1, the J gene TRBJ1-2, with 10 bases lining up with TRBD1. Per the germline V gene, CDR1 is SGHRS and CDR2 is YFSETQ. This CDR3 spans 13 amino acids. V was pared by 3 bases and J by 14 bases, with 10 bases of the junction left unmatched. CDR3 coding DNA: TGCGCCAGCAGCTGGGGACAGGGGAAAGCAGGGACCTTC. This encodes CASSWGQGKAGTF.

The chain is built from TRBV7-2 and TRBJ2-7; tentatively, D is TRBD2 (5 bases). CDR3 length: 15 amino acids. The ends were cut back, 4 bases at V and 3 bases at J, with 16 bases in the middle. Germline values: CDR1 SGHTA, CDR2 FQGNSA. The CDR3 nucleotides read TGTGCCAGCAGCTCCCCGGCGAGGGCCAACTACGAGCAGTACTTC. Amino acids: CASSSPARANYEQYF.

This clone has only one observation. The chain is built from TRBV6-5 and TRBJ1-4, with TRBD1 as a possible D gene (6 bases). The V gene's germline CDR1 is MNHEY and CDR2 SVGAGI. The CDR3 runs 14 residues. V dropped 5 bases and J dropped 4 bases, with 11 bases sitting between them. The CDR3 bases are TGTGCCAGCAGTCCCGGACAGATTAATGAAAAACTGTTTTTT. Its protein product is CASSPGQINEKLFF.

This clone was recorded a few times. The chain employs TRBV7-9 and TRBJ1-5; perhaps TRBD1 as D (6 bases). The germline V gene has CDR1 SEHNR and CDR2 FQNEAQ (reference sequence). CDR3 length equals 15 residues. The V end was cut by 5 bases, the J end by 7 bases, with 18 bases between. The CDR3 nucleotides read TGTGCCAGCAGCAAAATACAGGGCTCGGGCCAGCCCCAGCATTTT. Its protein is CASSKIQGSGQPQHF.

The CDR3 bases are TGTGCCAGCAGTCGGACAGGGGTGGCTGGCTACACCTTC. It encodes CASSRTGVAGYTF. This chain links TRBV27 with TRBJ1-2; TRBD1 matches 9 bases. The V and J ends lost 5 bases and 7 bases, in that order; junction bases with no gene match: 5. The CDR3 is 13 amino acids. Germline CDR1 reads MNHEY; CDR2 reads SMNVEV (reference sequence).